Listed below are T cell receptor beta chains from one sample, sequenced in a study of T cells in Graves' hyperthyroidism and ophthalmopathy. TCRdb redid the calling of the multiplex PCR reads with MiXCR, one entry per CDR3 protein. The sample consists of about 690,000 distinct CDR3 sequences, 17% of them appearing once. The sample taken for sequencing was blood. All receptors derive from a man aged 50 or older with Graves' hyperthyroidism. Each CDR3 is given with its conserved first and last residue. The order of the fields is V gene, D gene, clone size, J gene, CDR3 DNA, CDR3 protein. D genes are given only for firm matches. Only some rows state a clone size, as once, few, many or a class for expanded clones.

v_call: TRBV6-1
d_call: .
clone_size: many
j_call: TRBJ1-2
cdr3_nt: TGTGCCAGCAGACCCGGGGGGGGAAACTATGGCTACACCTTC
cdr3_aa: CASRPGGGNYGYTF

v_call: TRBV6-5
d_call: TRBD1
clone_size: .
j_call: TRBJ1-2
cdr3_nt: TGTGCCAGCAGTTACGGGACAGCGGCCCGTGGCTACACCTTC
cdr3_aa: CASSYGTAARGYTF

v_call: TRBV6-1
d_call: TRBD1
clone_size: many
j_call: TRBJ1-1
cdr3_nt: TGTGCCAGCAGAGCAGGGGGTTTGAACACTGAAGCTTTCTTT
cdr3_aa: CASRAGGLNTEAFF

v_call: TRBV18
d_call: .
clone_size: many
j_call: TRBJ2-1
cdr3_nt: TGTGCCAGCTCACTGACTCCAATCAATGAGCAGTTCTTC
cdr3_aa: CASSLTPINEQFF

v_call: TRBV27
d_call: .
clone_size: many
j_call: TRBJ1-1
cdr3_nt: TGTGCCAGCAGTTTAGGGGGGCTACGATTCTTGAACACTGAAGCTTTCTTT
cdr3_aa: CASSLGGLRFLNTEAFF

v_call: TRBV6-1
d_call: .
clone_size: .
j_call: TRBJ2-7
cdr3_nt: TGTGCCAGCAGCCCAACATGGTCCGAGCAGTACTTC
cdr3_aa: CASSPTWSEQYF

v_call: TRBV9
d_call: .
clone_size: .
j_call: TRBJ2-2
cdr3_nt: TGTGCCAGCAGCGGCCGTCTCGCGAACACCGGGGAGCTGTTTTTT
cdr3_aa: CASSGRLANTGELFF

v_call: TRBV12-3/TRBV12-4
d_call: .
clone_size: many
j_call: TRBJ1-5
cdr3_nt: TGTGCCAGCAGCTTGTTTTACGCCGGTCAGCCCCAGCATTTT
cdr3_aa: CASSLFYAGQPQHF

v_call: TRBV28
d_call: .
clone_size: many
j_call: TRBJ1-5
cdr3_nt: TGTGCCAGCAGTTTATGGGACCTTAGGGAGAATCAGCCCCAGCATTTT
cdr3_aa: CASSLWDLRENQPQHF

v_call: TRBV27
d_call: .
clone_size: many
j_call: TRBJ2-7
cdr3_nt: TGTGCCAGCAGTTTCCGAGGTCCCAACGAGCAGTACTTC
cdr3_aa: CASSFRGPNEQYF

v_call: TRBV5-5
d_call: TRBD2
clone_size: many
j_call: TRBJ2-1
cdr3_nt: TGTGCCAGCACCCCATCTAGCGGGAGTACCTCCTACAATGAGCAGTTCTTC
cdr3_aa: CASTPSSGSTSYNEQFF

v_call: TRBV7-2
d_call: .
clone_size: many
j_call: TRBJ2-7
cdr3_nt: TGTGCCAGTGGCGGTCGGACGCAGGGTTACGAGCAGTACTTC
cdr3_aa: CASGGRTQGYEQYF

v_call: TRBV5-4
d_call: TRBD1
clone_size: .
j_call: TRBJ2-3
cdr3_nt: TGTGCCAGCAGCGCCGCAGGGGGCGCAAAAGATACGCAGTATTTT
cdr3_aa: CASSAAGGAKDTQYF

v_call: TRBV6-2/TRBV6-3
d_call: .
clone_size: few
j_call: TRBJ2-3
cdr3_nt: TGTGCCAGCAGCTTACAGGGTTGGGACACAGATACGCAGTATTTT
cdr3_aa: CASSLQGWDTDTQYF

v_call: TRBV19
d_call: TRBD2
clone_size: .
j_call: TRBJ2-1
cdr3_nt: TGTGCCAGTAGTGTATTCGGGGGGGGCTACAATGAGCAGTTCTTC
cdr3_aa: CASSVFGGGYNEQFF

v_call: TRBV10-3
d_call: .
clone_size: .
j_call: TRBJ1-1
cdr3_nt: TGTGCCATCAGTGAGCCCGTGGATAACACTGAAGCTTTCTTT
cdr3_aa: CAISEPVDNTEAFF

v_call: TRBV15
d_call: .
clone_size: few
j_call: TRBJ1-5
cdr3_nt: TGTGCCACCAGCAGTTTAGGGAATCAGCCCCAGCATTTT
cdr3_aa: CATSSLGNQPQHF

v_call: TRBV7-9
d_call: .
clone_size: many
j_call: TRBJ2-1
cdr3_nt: TGTGCCAGCAGCACCCAAAACAGTGAGCAGTTCTTC
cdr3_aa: CASSTQNSEQFF

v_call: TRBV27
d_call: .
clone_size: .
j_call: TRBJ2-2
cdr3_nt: TGTGCCAGCACGGTCTACCAGAACACCGGGGAGCCGTTTTTT
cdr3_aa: CASTVYQNTGEPFF

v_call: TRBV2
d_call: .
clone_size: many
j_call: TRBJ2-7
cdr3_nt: TGTGCCAGCAGTCAAAGGGCCGAGGGGGAGCAGTACTTC
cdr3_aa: CASSQRAEGEQYF

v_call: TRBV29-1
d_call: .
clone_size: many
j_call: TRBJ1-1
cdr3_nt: TGCAGCGTTGCCCAAGAGCCTGAAGCTTTCTTT
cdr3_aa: CSVAQEPEAFF

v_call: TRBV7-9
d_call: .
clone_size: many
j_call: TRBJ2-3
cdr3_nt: TGTGCCAGCAGCCTTGGGACACTGAGCACAGATACGCAGTATTTT
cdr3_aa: CASSLGTLSTDTQYF

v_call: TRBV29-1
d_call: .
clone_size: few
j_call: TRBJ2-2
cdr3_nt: TGCAGCGTGAGGGCCCTTCGAAACACCGGGGAGCTGTTTTTT
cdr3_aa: CSVRALRNTGELFF

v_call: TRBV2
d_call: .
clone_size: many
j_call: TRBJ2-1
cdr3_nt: TGTGCCAGCAGCCTTGAGGAGACCTCTTCCTACAATGAGCAGTTCTTC
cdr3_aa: CASSLEETSSYNEQFF

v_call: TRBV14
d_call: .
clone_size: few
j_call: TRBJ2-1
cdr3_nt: TGTGCCAGCAGCCAAGTGGCGGGGGCGGGCCGAGAGCAGTTCTTC
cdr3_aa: CASSQVAGAGREQFF

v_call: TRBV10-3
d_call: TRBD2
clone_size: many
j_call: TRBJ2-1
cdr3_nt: TGTGCCATCAGTGGACTAGCAAGGGATGAGCAGTTCTTC
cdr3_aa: CAISGLARDEQFF

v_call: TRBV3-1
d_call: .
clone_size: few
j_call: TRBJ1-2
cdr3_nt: TGTGCCAGCAGCCACTCTTCCAGGGGAGGAACGGATGGCTACACCTTC
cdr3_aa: CASSHSSRGGTDGYTF

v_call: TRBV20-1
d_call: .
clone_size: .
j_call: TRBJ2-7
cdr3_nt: TGCAGTGCTTTACGGGACGGGTCCTACGAGCAGTACTTC
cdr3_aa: CSALRDGSYEQYF

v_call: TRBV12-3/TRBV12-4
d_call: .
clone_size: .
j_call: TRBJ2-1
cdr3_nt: TGTGCCAGCAGTTTAGAGGGGGCGCTAGCGAACTACAATGAGCAGTTCTTC
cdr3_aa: CASSLEGALANYNEQFF

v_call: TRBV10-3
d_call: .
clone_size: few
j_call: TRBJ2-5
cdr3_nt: TGTGCCATCAGGGAGGAGGGAGTGGAGACCCAGTACTTC
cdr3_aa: CAIREEGVETQYF

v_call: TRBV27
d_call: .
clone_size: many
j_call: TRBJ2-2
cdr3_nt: TGTGCCAGCAGTTTATCGAAAATCTCGAACACCGGGGAGCTGTTTTTT
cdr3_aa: CASSLSKISNTGELFF

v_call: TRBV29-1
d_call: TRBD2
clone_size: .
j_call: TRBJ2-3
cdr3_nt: TGCAGCGGGGGGGGTCCTAGCACAGATACGCAGTATTTT
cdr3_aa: CSGGGPSTDTQYF

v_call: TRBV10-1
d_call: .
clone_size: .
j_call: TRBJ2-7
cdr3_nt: TGCGCCAGCAGTGGGGGCCCAACGCGGCCTTACGAGCAGTACTTC
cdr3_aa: CASSGGPTRPYEQYF

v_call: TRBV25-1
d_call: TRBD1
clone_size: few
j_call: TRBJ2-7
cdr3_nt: TGTGCCAGCAGTTCCGATCAGACAGGGACCTACGAGCAGTACTTC
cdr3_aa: CASSSDQTGTYEQYF

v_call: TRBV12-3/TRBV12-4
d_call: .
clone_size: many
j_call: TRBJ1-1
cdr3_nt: TGTGCCAGCAGTTTCGGTGACACTGAAGCTTTCTTT
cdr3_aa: CASSFGDTEAFF

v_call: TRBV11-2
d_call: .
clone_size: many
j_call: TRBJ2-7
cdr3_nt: TGTGCCAGCAGCTTAGCTCACGGACAGCCAGCCTACGAGCAGTACTTC
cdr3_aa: CASSLAHGQPAYEQYF

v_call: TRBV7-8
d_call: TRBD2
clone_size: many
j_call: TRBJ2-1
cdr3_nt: TGTGCCAGCAGCTTAGGAGTGCCTAGCGGGAGGACCTACAATGAGCAGTTCTTC
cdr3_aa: CASSLGVPSGRTYNEQFF

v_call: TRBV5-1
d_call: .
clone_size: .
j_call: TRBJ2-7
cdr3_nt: TGCGCCAGCAGCTCACTGATCCCTTCTTCCTACGAGCAGTACTTC
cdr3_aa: CASSSLIPSSYEQYF

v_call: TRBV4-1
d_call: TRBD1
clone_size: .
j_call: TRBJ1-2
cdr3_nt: TGCGCCAGCAGCCAAGAAACGACAGGGGCTCCCTATGGCTACACCTTC
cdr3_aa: CASSQETTGAPYGYTF

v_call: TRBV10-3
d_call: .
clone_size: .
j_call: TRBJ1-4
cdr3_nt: TGTGCCATCAGTGAGACAGGTATTGAGGATGAAAAACTGTTTTTT
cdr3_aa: CAISETGIEDEKLFF

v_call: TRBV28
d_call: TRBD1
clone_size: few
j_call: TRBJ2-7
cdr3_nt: TGTGCCAGCAGAAGACCGGGACAGGGGACCCACGAGCAGTACTTC
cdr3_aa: CASRRPGQGTHEQYF

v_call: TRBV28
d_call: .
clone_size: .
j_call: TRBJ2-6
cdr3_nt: TGTGCCAGCAGTTCGTCCACAGCCTCTGGGGCCAACGTCCTGACTTTC
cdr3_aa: CASSSSTASGANVLTF

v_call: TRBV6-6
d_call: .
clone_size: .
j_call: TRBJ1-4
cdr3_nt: TGTGCCAGCAGTTACTCGATATACAGGATTAATGAAAAACTGTTTTTT
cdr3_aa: CASSYSIYRINEKLFF

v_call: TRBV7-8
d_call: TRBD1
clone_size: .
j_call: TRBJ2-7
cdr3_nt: TGTGCCAGCAGCTCCGGGACAGCGGCCTCCTACGAGCAGTACTTC
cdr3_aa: CASSSGTAASYEQYF

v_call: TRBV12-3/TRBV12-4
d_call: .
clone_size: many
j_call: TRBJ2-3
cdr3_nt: TGTGCCAGCAGTCCATCAGGGTGGATCACAGATACGCAGTATTTT
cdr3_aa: CASSPSGWITDTQYF

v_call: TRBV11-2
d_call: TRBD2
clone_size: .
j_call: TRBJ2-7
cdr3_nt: TGTGCCAGCAGCTTAGCAGCGGGAGGGCCGGACGAGCAGTACTTC
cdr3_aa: CASSLAAGGPDEQYF

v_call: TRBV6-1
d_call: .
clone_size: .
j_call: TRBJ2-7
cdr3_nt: TGTGCCAGCAGTCAAAAGGTCTACTACGAGCAGTACTTC
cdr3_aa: CASSQKVYYEQYF

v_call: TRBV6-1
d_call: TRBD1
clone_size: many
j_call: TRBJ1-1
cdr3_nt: TGTGCCAGCAGTCTGACAGGGCAAACTGAAGCTTTCTTT
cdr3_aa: CASSLTGQTEAFF

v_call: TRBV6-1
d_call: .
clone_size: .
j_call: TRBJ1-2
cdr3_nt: TGTGCCAGCCTCCCCATGGGAGGCTCTGGCTACACCTTC
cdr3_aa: CASLPMGGSGYTF

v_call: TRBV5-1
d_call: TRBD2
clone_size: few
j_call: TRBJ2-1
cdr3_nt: TGCGCCAGCAGCTTGGGGGTAGCGGGGGCCTACAATGAGCAGTTCTTC
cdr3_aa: CASSLGVAGAYNEQFF

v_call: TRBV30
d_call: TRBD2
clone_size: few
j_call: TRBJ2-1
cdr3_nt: TGTGCCTGGACGGGGGGGGGCCGGGAGCAGTTCTTC
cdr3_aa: CAWTGGGREQFF